These T cell receptor beta chains were read from a single sample in a study of patients and donors after allogeneic stem cell transplantation. MiXCR, applied by TCRdb to the RT-PCR reads, yields one record per CDR3 protein. The table lists 160,000 or so distinct CDR3 sequences, 24% of them singletons. What was sequenced was blood, either unsorted or a sorted T cell fraction (not recorded which). The receptors come from a human donor who was either an allogeneic HSCT recipient or a stem cell or donor lymphocyte infusion donor (not recorded which). It is not recorded whose cells these are; they may come from a transplant donor. Both conserved end residues are part of each CDR3. A D gene is named only where the DNA matches it firmly. For some rows the clone size is stated as once, few or many, or as a class when expanded; others skip it.

V gene,D gene,clone size,J gene,CDR3 protein,CDR3 DNA
TRBV12-3/TRBV12-4,TRBD1,-,TRBJ2-4,CASSSRTGWNIQYF,TGTGCCAGCAGTTCTAGGACAGGGTGGAACATTCAGTACTTC
TRBV7-9,-,-,TRBJ2-4,CASSAGYLLAKNIQYF,TGTGCCAGCAGCGCCGGGTACTTACTAGCCAAAAACATTCAGTACTTC
TRBV9,-,few,TRBJ1-3,CASSARSPSGNTIYF,TGTGCCAGCAGCGCGCGTTCACCTTCTGGAAACACCATATATTTT
TRBV5-1,-,many,TRBJ1-1,CASSSDRPNTEAFF,TGCGCCAGCAGCTCTGACAGGCCGAACACTGAAGCTTTCTTT
TRBV3-1,-,-,TRBJ1-6,CASSLGQLNSPLHF,TGTGCCAGCAGCCTCGGACAGCTGAATTCACCCCTCCACTTT
TRBV10-3,-,few,TRBJ2-1,CAISESGLGNEQFF,TGTGCCATCAGTGAGTCAGGGTTGGGCAATGAGCAGTTCTTC
TRBV9,-,-,TRBJ1-1,CASSVEAWGGGNAFF,TGTGCCAGCAGCGTAGAGGCGTGGGGTGGCGGCAATGCTTTCTTT
TRBV5-6,-,few,TRBJ1-1,CASSLQYLNTEAFF,TGTGCCAGCAGCTTGCAGTACTTGAACACTGAAGCTTTCTTT
TRBV5-1,-,few,TRBJ1-1,CASSKGTVDTSEAFF,TGCGCCAGCAGCAAAGGGACGGTCGATACTTCTGAAGCTTTCTTT
TRBV5-1,-,-,TRBJ2-7,CASSRTAPPYEQYF,TGCGCCAGCAGCAGGACAGCACCCCCCTACGAGCAGTACTTC
TRBV18,TRBD1,few,TRBJ2-2,CASSPQRQGAGELFF,TGTGCCAGCTCACCCCAGAGGCAGGGGGCCGGGGAGCTGTTTTTT
TRBV10-3,-,few,TRBJ2-3,CAISESYDTQYF,TGTGCCATCAGTGAGTCCTACGATACGCAGTATTTT
TRBV9,-,-,TRBJ2-5,CASSGSGQQETQYF,TGTGCCAGCAGCGGCAGCGGGCAGCAAGAGACCCAGTACTTC
TRBV2,-,few,TRBJ2-7,CASSPDGVTYEQYF,TGTGCCAGCAGTCCGGACGGGGTCACCTACGAGCAGTACTTC
TRBV20-1,-,few,TRBJ1-4,CSASPSQGANEKLFF,TGCAGTGCTAGCCCCAGCCAGGGAGCTAATGAAAAACTGTTTTTT
TRBV7-2,TRBD2,few,TRBJ2-4,CASSLLAGGTILAKNIQYF,TGTGCCAGCAGCTTACTAGCGGGAGGCACAATTCTAGCCAAAAACATTCAGTACTTC
TRBV7-2,-,few,TRBJ2-3,CASSLVTGFTDTQYF,TGTGCCAGCAGCTTAGTTACAGGCTTCACAGATACGCAGTATTTT
TRBV28,-,few,TRBJ1-5,CASSGDLGGNQPQHF,TGTGCCAGCAGTGGGGACCTCGGGGGCAATCAGCCCCAGCATTTT
TRBV12-3/TRBV12-4,-,-,TRBJ1-1,CASSPSIGLLTEAFF,TGTGCCAGCAGCCCTTCTATTGGACTTCTCACTGAAGCTTTCTTT
TRBV12-3/TRBV12-4,-,-,TRBJ2-3,CASSLRLDDTQYF,TGTGCCAGCAGTTTAAGACTCGACGATACGCAGTATTTT
TRBV29-1,-,few,TRBJ2-1,CSVVGRGRNEQFF,TGCAGCGTTGTTGGCAGGGGGAGGAATGAGCAGTTCTTC